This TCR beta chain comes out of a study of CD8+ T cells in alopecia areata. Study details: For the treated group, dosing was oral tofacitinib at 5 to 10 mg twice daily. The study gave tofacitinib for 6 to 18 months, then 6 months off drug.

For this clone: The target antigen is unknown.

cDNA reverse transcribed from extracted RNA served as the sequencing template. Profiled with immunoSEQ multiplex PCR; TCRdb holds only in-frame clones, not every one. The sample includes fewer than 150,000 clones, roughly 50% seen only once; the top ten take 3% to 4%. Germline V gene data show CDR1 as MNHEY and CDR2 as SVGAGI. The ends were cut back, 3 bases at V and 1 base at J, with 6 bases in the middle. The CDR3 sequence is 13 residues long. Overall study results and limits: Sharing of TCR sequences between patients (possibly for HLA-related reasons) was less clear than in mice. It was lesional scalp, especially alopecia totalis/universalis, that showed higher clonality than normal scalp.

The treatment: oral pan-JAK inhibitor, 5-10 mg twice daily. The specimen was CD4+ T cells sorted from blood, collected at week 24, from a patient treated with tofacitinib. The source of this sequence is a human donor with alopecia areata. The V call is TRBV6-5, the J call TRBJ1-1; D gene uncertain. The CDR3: CASSYYANTEAFF. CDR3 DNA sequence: TGTGCCAGCAGTTATTACGCGAACACTGAAGCTTTCTTT.